This TCR beta chain was recorded in a study of cytomegalovirus exposure and HLA in healthy donors. Whole-study context: Of around 400 genotyped donors, more than 75% grouped in the Caucasian-associated ancestry cluster. Study outcomes and limitations: With later analysis, a missense DCLRE1C variant became linked to TCR beta V- and J-gene trimming. Some V segments, TRBV6-2 and TRBV6-3 among them, were indistinguishable and were therefore excluded. TCR beta chains associated with HLA were, in a later analysis, more clonally expanded than equally common others.

J gave up 6 bases and V 3 bases, and 4 bases lay outside the gene matches. This CDR3 region has 15 residues. Germline V gene sequence: CDR1 SEHNR, CDR2 FQNEAQ (reference sequence). A single count supports this clone. No antigen is known for it. The PCR ran on 60 Vbeta and 13 Jbeta primers. Produced via immunoSEQ multiplex PCR; TCRdb's table is partial and in-frame only. The table lists 110,000 to 150,000 clones, around 75% of them singletons, with 1.6% in the top ten. The J gene is TRBJ2-2, the V gene TRBV7-9, with 10 bases that match TRBD2. The receptor was isolated from a woman between 25 and 40 years old in good health and CMV-seronegative. What was sequenced was PBMCs. The CDR3 DNA is TGTGCCAGCAGCTTTAGCGGGAGGCTGGCCGGGGAGCTGTTTTTT. It is translated as CASSFSGRLAGELFF.